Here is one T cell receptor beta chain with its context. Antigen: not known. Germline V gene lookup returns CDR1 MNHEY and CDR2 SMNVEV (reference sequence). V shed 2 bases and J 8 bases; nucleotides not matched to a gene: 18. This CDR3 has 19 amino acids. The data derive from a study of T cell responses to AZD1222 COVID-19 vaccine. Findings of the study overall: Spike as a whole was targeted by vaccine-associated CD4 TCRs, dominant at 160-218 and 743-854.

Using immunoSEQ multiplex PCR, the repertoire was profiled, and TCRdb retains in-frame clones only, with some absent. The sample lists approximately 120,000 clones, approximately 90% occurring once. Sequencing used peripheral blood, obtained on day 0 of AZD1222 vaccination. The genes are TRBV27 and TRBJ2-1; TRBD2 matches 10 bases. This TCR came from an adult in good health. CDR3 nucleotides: TGTGCCAGCAGTTTAGTGCTTGCGGTGGCTAGCGGGAGTGACCATGAGCAGTTCTTC. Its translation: CASSLVLAVASGSDHEQFF.